Presented here are 14 T cell receptor beta chains from one specimen sequenced in a study of blood T cell repertoires in COVID-19. Repertoires were generated with immunoSEQ multiplex PCR, while TCRdb's copy carries only in-frame clones and drops some. This sample has under 250,000 clones, with 87% found just once. Sequences were obtained from PBMCs or T cells enriched from blood (not recorded which). These TCRs come from a woman between 25 and 40 years old with acute COVID-19.

The chain recombines TRBV24-1 with TRBJ2-3; possibly TRBD2 for D (6 bases). This CDR3 has 17 amino acids. Germline V gene lookup returns CDR1 KGHDR and CDR2 SFDVKD. V gave up 0 bases and J gave up 0 bases, with 12 bases separating them. The CDR3 protein is CATSDLQRGVSTDTQYF. DNA for the CDR3: TGTGCCACCAGTGATTTGCAACGCGGGGTTAGCACAGATACGCAGTATTTT.

The chain links TRBV7-8 to TRBJ1-1; D may be TRBD1 (5 bases). V was pared by 0 bases and J by 3 bases, with 8 bases between. CDR1 and CDR2 from the germline V gene are SGHVS and FQNEAQ. This CDR3 has 14 amino acids. CDR3 sequence reads: CASSLAQGYTEAFF. CDR3 bases: TGTGCCAGCAGCTTAGCGCAGGGTTACACTGAAGCTTTCTTT.

J is TRBJ1-1 and V is TRBV12-5; 7 bases fit TRBD1. CDR1 is LGHNT, CDR2 FRNRAP, per germline. The ends lost 3 bases at V and 4 bases at J; junction bases unmatched: 8. This CDR3 has 15 residues. The CDR3 sequence is CASGFGRGHGTEAFF. The CDR3 DNA sequence: TGTGCTAGTGGTTTCGGAAGGGGGCATGGCACTGAAGCTTTCTTT.

The chain links TRBV6-4 to TRBJ2-7, with a tentative D call TRBD1 (5 bases). V was cut by 3 bases and J by 4 bases, with 10 bases left in between. The CDR3 runs 13 residues. Germline V CDR1 and CDR2: MRHNA, SNTAGT. CDR3 bases: TGTGCCAGCAGTGAGAGGCCAGGGTACGAGCAGTACTTC. Amino acids: CASSERPGYEQYF.

As regards this clone: Other nucleotide sequences from this sample produce the same CDR3. The rearrangement links TRBV7-2 to TRBJ1-5, with a possible D match to TRBD1 (5 bases). CDR1 is SGHTA and CDR2 is FQGNSA in the germline V gene. The CDR3 extends over 14 amino acids. Trimming took 1 base from V and 2 from J, leaving 6 bases between them. The CDR3 nucleotides are TGTGCCAGCAGCTTAGTCAGGGGCAATCAGCCCCAGCATTTT. Translating gives CASSLVRGNQPQHF.

The V gene is TRBV29-1, the J gene TRBJ2-2; possibly TRBD1 for D (6 bases). Germline V gene lookup returns CDR1 SQVTM and CDR2 ANQGSEA. The CDR3 covers 12 residues. V dropped 6 bases and J dropped 5 bases, with 10 bases sitting between them. The CDR3 spells CSVYRETGELFF. CDR3 in DNA: TGCAGCGTGTACAGGGAAACCGGGGAGCTGTTTTTT.

As DNA, the CDR3 is TGTGCCAGCAGGTGGACAGGGGCGGGGGACACTGAAGCTTTCTTT. It translates to CASRWTGAGDTEAFF. The rearrangement joins TRBV2 to TRBJ1-1, with 9 bases aligning to TRBD1. Germline V lookup: CDR1 SNHLY, CDR2 FYNNEI. This CDR3 spans 15 amino acids. After removal of 6 bases from V and 3 bases from J, the junction contained 8 bases not matched to a gene.

The chain combines TRBV6-2 or TRBV6-3 with TRBJ2-1; 11 bases fit TRBD2. The J segment lost 6 bases and the V segment lost 2 bases, leaving 9 bases of the junction unmatched. The CDR3 extends over 17 amino acids. CDR1 and CDR2 (germline): MNHEY, SVGEGT. The CDR3 DNA follows: TGTGCCAGCAGTTACCCAACCACTAGCGGGGGAGGCAATGAGCAGTTCTTC. Translated, it gives CASSYPTTSGGGNEQFF.

This chain joins TRBV5-1 and TRBJ2-5, with D perhaps matching TRBD2 (5 bases). CDR3 length: 14 residues. V was clipped by 0 bases and J by 5 bases, with 11 bases between them. Germline V gives CDR1 SGHRS, CDR2 YFSETQ. CDR3 nucleotides: TGCGCCAGCAGCTTGGAAGCGAGGAGGGAGACCCAGTACTTC. Protein sequence: CASSLEARRETQYF. Based on the CDR3 plus reference TRBV5-1 and TRBJ2-5, the full variable domain is KAGVTQTPRYLIKTRGQQVTLSCSPISGHRSVSWYQQTPGQGLQFLFEYFSETQRNKGNFPGRFSGRQFSNSRSEMNVSTLELGDSALYLCASSLEARRETQYFGPGTRLLVL.

The chain employs TRBV4-2 and TRBJ1-2, with 9 bases that match TRBD1. The CDR3 runs to 14 residues. Trimming removed 4 bases from V and 7 bases from J; junction bases left unmatched: 7. Per the germline V gene, CDR1 is LGHNA and CDR2 is YNFKEQ. CDR3 protein: CASSLDRGSGGYTF. The DNA of the CDR3 is TGTGCCAGCAGCCTGGACAGGGGATCGGGTGGCTACACCTTC.

This chain joins TRBV2 and TRBJ2-3; D perhaps matches TRBD2 (5 bases). CDR3 length: 14 residues. CDR1 and CDR2 from the germline V gene are SNHLY and FYNNEI. Trimming took 10 bases from V and 1 from J, leaving 15 bases between them. The CDR3 DNA is TGTGCCACCGCAGGAGCGGCAGGCACAGATACGCAGTATTTT. This sequence encodes CATAGAAGTDTQYF.

V usage is TRBV28 and J usage is TRBJ1-5, with 9 nucleotides matching TRBD1. Germline values: CDR1 MDHEN, CDR2 SYDVKM. The V segment lost 6 bases and the J segment 9 bases; nucleotides outside the gene matches: 12. The CDR3 totals 15 residues. The CDR3, as DNA: TGTGCCAGCAGCCCCTCCGCGGGACAGGGAGCGCCCCAGCATTTT. This translates into CASSPSAGQGAPQHF.

This rearrangement joins TRBV7-9 to TRBJ1-4; 7 bases map to TRBD1. Germline trimming cut 6 bases from V and 7 bases from J; bases unmatched to any gene: 5. Germline CDR1 and CDR2: SEHNR and FQNEAQ (reference sequence). The CDR3 runs 13 residues. The DNA for the CDR3 is TGTGCCAGCAGACAGGGGTCTGGTGAAAAACTGTTTTTT. Translated, it gives CASRQGSGEKLFF.

This chain joins TRBV7-9 and TRBJ1-5; D call uncertain. V was cut by 5 bases and J by 7 bases, with 15 bases left in between. Looked up from germline, CDR1 is SEHNR and CDR2 is FQNEAQ (reference sequence). CDR3 length: 14 residues. This CDR3 reads CASSGSGRGQPQHF. CDR3 in DNA: TGTGCCAGCAGCGGATCGGGGAGAGGGCAGCCCCAGCATTTT. Drawing the rest from reference TRBV7-9 and TRBJ1-5, the complete variable domain is DTGVSQNPRHKITKRGQNVTFRCDPISEHNRLYWYRQTLGQGPEFLTYFQNEAQLEKSRLLSDRFSAERPKGSFSTLEIQRTEQGDSAMYLCASSGSGRGQPQHFGDGTRLSIL.